This T cell receptor (beta chain) was retrieved from a study of OX40 agonist ivuxolimab in advanced cancers. Study background: Partial response was recorded in three patients: one hepatocellular carcinoma and two cutaneous melanoma cases. Notes on the study in general: Within 6 weeks, CD4+ and CD8+ blood T cells expanded clonally at 0.1 to 3.0 mg/kg.

Clones were sequenced by immunoSEQ multiplex PCR, and TCRdb holds only the in-frame ones, with some missing. There are around 95,000 clones in the sample; about 91% occur only once, and 0.45% to 0.65% lies in the top ten. J lost 5 bases, V lost 3 bases, and 8 bases had no gene match. The CDR3 is made up of 15 amino acids. The germline V gene encodes CDR1 SGDLS and CDR2 YYNGEE. Prior autoimmune disease or systemic immunosuppression barred patients. This clone occurred once. Antigen specificity is unknown. Source: CD4+ or CD8+ T cells sorted from blood, taken in a trial of the OX40 agonist ivuxolimab. The TCR originated in an adult with an advanced solid tumor such as melanoma, head and neck, liver or kidney cancer. The chain uses TRBV9 and TRBJ2-4; 7 bases match TRBD2. This CDR3 is CASSGGVAGENIQYF. CDR3 nucleotides: TGTGCCAGCAGCGGAGGGGTAGCGGGTGAAAACATTCAGTACTTC. Drawing the rest from reference TRBV9 and TRBJ2-4, the complete variable domain is DSGVTQTPKHLITATGQRVTLRCSPRSGDLSVYWYQQSLDQGLQFLIQYYNGEERAKGNILERFSAQQFPDLHSELNLSSLELGDSALYFCASSGGVAGENIQYFGAGTRLSVL.